Below, 22 T cell receptor beta chains from the same sample are listed, as sequenced in a study of OX40 agonist ivuxolimab in advanced cancers. The assay was immunoSEQ multiplex PCR, and TCRdb's table has in-frame clones only and misses some. The data contain tens of thousands of clones, about 90% of them seen just once; the ten biggest clones take up 28%. The source was CD4+ or CD8+ T cells sorted from blood, collected in a trial of the OX40 agonist ivuxolimab. The receptors stem from an adult with an advanced solid tumor such as melanoma, head and neck, liver or kidney cancer.

The genes are TRBV13 and TRBJ1-4; D gene unclear. Germline V lookup: CDR1 PRHDT, CDR2 FYEKMQ (reference sequence). V lost 0 bases and J lost 6, with 8 bases in between. This CDR3 spans 14 amino acids. CDR3 sequence (DNA): TGTGCCAGCAGCTTAGGACGGCCGGATGAAAAACTGTTTTTT. Its protein is CASSLGRPDEKLFF. Variable domain in full (rest from reference TRBV13 and TRBJ1-4): AAGVIQSPRHLIKEKRETATLKCYPIPRHDTVYWYQQGPGQDPQFLISFYEKMQSDKGSIPDRFSAQQFSDYHSELNMSSLELGDSALYFCASSLGRPDEKLFFGSGTQLSVL.

This clone was counted once. The rearrangement links TRBV5-6 to TRBJ2-7, with D uncertain. Trimming shortened V by 4 bases and J by 0 bases, and 11 bases separated the two germline ends. The V gene's germline CDR1 is SGHDT and CDR2 YYEEEE. CDR3 length equals 14 residues. The CDR3 region is CASSRKGSSYEQYF. CDR3 nucleotide sequence: TGTGCCAGCAGCCGGAAAGGGTCCTCCTACGAGCAGTACTTC.

This clone was recorded once. The chain combines TRBV5-1 with TRBJ1-1; unclear D gene. The CDR3 has 14 amino acids. The germline V gene encodes CDR1 SGHRS and CDR2 YFSETQ. The germline V and J ends were trimmed by 2 bases and 1 base, with 9 bases remaining between them. DNA of the CDR3: TGCGCCAGCAGCTTTATCGACACGAACACTGAAGCTTTCTTT. This encodes CASSFIDTNTEAFF.

V is TRBV2 and J is TRBJ1-5; tentative D call: TRBD1 (5 bases). Germline V gives CDR1 SNHLY, CDR2 FYNNEI. V lost 6 bases and J 4 bases, leaving 16 bases between the germline ends. The length of the CDR3 is 15 residues. The DNA of the CDR3 is TGTGCCAGCAGCCAAGATCTCAGGGCAAATCAGCCCCAGCATTTT. Its translation: CASSQDLRANQPQHF.

This chain joins TRBV10-1 and TRBJ2-5, with TRBD2 identical over 10 bases. The germline CDR1 and CDR2 sequences are WNHNN and SYGVQD (reference sequence). Unmatched junction bases numbered 2, after V lost 0 bases and J lost 1 base. The CDR3 has 16 residues. The CDR3 coding sequence is TGCGCCAGCAGTGAGTCGAGGACTAGCGGCCAAGAGACCCAGTACTTC. Amino acid sequence: CASSESRTSGQETQYF.

This chain uses TRBV9 with TRBJ1-3; no definite D call. V lost 0 bases and J 0 bases, leaving 4 bases between the germline ends. The germline gives CDR1 SGDLS, CDR2 YYNGEE. This CDR3 region has 14 residues. The CDR3 sequence is CASSVGASGNTIYF. The CDR3 DNA is TGTGCCAGCAGCGTAGGAGCCTCTGGAAACACCATATATTTT.

The J gene is TRBJ1-1, the V gene TRBV6-4; D might be TRBD1 (5 bases). V dropped 6 bases and J dropped 0 bases, with 11 bases sitting between them. Germline V lookup: CDR1 MRHNA, CDR2 SNTAGT. The CDR3 has 14 residues. As DNA, the CDR3 is TGTGCCAGCAGCGTGACAGAAATGAACACTGAAGCTTTCTTT. This translates into CASSVTEMNTEAFF.

The chain uses TRBV10-3 and TRBJ2-6; no clear D gene. Germline V gene lookup returns CDR1 ENHRY and CDR2 SYGVKD. V was clipped by 2 bases and J by 1 base, with 3 bases between them. The CDR3 spans 14 residues. The CDR3 coding sequence is TGTGCCATCAGTGAGAGATCTGGGGCCAACGTCCTGACTTTC. This gives the protein CAISERSGANVLTF.

The gene calls are TRBV15 and TRBJ1-5; the D gene is possibly TRBD1 (6 bases). The CDR3 loop spans 22 amino acids. V gave up 1 base and J gave up 5 bases, with 33 bases separating them. Germline lookup yields CDR1 LNHNV and CDR2 YYDKDF (reference sequence). The DNA of the CDR3 is TGTGCCACCAGCAGAGCCCTCTTCCGCCCAGCAGGGGAGGGAGCGGGACATCAGCCCCAGCATTTT. Protein product: CATSRALFRPAGEGAGHQPQHF.

The chain joins TRBV11-2 to TRBJ2-5, with D perhaps TRBD2 (6 bases). With the DNA end fitting TRBJ2-7 better, the J assignment may be wrong. The CDR3 contains 15 residues. The germline gives CDR1 SGHAT, CDR2 FQNNGV. The CDR3 here is CASSLGTGTRNEQYF. The CDR3 coding sequence is TGTGCCAGCAGCTTAGGAACCGGGACTCGCAACGAGCAGTACTTC.

V usage is TRBV6-5 and J usage is TRBJ2-7, with D possibly called TRBD1 or TRBD2 (5 bases each). V shed 6 bases and J shed 6 bases, with 6 bases lying between them. Germline CDR1 and CDR2: MNHEY and SVGAGI. CDR3 size: 10 residues. CDR3 amino acids: CASRGVEQYF. For the CDR3, the DNA is TGTGCCAGCAGGGGGGTCGAGCAGTACTTC.

The chain employs TRBV10-2 and TRBJ2-1; possible D gene TRBD2, 7 bases. Deletions cut 7 bases from V and 6 bases from J, with 19 bases between. CDR1 and CDR2 from the germline V gene are WSHSY and SAAADI. The CDR3 sequence is 15 residues long. CDR3 nucleotide sequence: TGCGCCAGCAATTTGGGGGGGGGCCCTGGCAATGAGCAGTTCTTC. Amino acids: CASNLGGGPGNEQFF.

The chain's CDR3 is CASSLFPPGGRFF. CDR3 DNA sequence: TGTGCCAGCAGCTTATTCCCCCCGGGGGGGCGCTTCTTC. The chain employs TRBV11-2 and TRBJ2-1, with 8 bases identical to TRBD2. J was trimmed by 16 bases and V by 2 bases; bases with no gene match: 10. In germline, CDR1 is SGHAT, CDR2 FQNNGV. CDR3 length equals 13 residues.

V gene TRBV28 combines with J gene TRBJ2-5, with D unclear. The germline V gene encodes CDR1 MDHEN and CDR2 SYDVKM. The V gene lost 8 bases and the J gene lost 0 bases, with 25 bases spanning the gap. This CDR3 is 18 amino acids long. The CDR3 loop reads CASRSLGPGKPYQETQYF. The CDR3 coding sequence is TGTGCCAGCCGGTCTTTGGGTCCGGGTAAACCGTACCAAGAGACCCAGTACTTC.

This chain uses TRBV7-6 with TRBJ2-1, with D possibly matching TRBD2 (5 bases). Per germline, CDR1 SGHVS and CDR2 FNYEAQ. The CDR3 has 14 residues. V lost 3 bases and J lost 5, with 11 bases in between. The CDR3 loop reads CASSFGRGDNEQFF. The CDR3 nucleotides are TGTGCCAGCAGCTTCGGACGGGGAGACAATGAGCAGTTCTTC.

The V and J genes are TRBV2 and TRBJ2-6; 12 nucleotides align to TRBD1. CDR3 size: 21 residues. Germline V gene data show CDR1 as SNHLY and CDR2 as FYNNEI. Trimming removed 0 bases from V and 0 bases from J; junction bases left unmatched: 9. CDR3 protein: CASSEAGTGGYARSGANVLTF. Here the CDR3 DNA reads TGTGCCAGCAGTGAAGCCGGGACAGGGGGCTATGCGCGCTCTGGGGCCAACGTCCTGACTTTC. Full variable domain (missing parts from reference TRBV2 and TRBJ2-6): EPEVTQTPSHQVTQMGQEVILRCVPISNHLYFYWYRQILGQKVEFLVSFYNNEISEKSEIFDDQFSVERPDGSNFTLKIRSTKLEDSAMYFCASSEAGTGGYARSGANVLTFGAGSRLTVL.

This chain joins TRBV4-1 and TRBJ2-4; 7 bases agree with TRBD1. This CDR3 comprises 17 residues. Germline CDR1 and CDR2: MGHRA and YSYEKL. V lost 5 bases to trimming and J lost 0 bases; unmatched junction nucleotides: 10. The CDR3 here is CASSARTGELAKNIQYF. CDR3 in DNA: TGCGCCAGCAGCGCCCGGACAGGAGAACTAGCCAAAAACATTCAGTACTTC.

The chain uses TRBV5-1 and TRBJ1-1, with D possibly TRBD1 on 6 matching bases. The V gene's germline CDR1 is SGHRS and CDR2 YFSETQ. CDR3 size: 14 residues. V lost 5 bases and J lost 2, with 13 bases in between. CDR3 residues: CASRRTDLNTEAFF. The DNA for the CDR3 is TGCGCCAGCAGAAGGACAGATCTCAACACTGAAGCTTTCTTT.

The rearrangement uses TRBV27 and TRBJ1-2; perhaps TRBD1 as D (5 bases). Trimming left V 5 bases short and J 2 bases short, with 9 bases between. The CDR3 contains 13 residues. The germline CDR1 and CDR2 sequences are MNHEY and SMNVEV (reference sequence). The CDR3 loop reads CASSPGGNYGYTF. As DNA, the CDR3 is TGTGCCAGCAGTCCGGGGGGGAACTATGGCTACACCTTC.

In this sample, this clone turned up once. The chain links TRBV18 to TRBJ2-1; D is unresolved. Trimming took off 1 base at V and 2 bases at J, with 9 bases between the two ends. The length of the CDR3 is 15 residues. Germline V lookup: CDR1 KGHSH, CDR2 LQKENI. CDR3 nucleotide sequence: TGTGCCAGCTCACCACTGAATGGAACCTACAATGAGCAGTTCTTC. Protein sequence: CASSPLNGTYNEQFF.

A few counts support this clone. V is TRBV7-7 and J is TRBJ2-7; D call uncertain. The CDR3 consists of 15 residues. Germline V gene sequence: CDR1 SSHAT, CDR2 FNYEAQ (reference sequence). V lost 1 base and J 0 bases, leaving 10 bases between the germline ends. CDR3 loop: CASSLESGSSYEQYF. The CDR3 DNA reads TGTGCCAGCAGCTTAGAATCGGGTAGCTCCTACGAGCAGTACTTC.

The chain is built from TRBV27 and TRBJ2-7; D call uncertain. Trimming removed 8 bases at V and 1 base at J, with 9 bases between. Germline lookup yields CDR1 MNHEY and CDR2 SMNVEV (reference sequence). This CDR3 contains 12 residues. The CDR3 sequence: CASFSASYEQYF. In DNA, the CDR3 is TGTGCCAGCTTTTCAGCATCCTACGAGCAGTACTTC.